One and the same sample provided the 10 T cell receptor beta chains below, sequenced in a study of T cells in Graves' hyperthyroidism and ophthalmopathy. TCR beta CDR3 sequences were amplified from RNA transcripts. Initially, a first-round RT-PCR of the TCR CDR3 employed the HTBI primer set. Each CDR3 protein gets one entry after TCRdb re-called the multiplex PCR reads with MiXCR. The sample shows 300,000 to 400,000 distinct CDR3 sequences, around a fifth of them seen only once. Sequenced material: blood. The receptors were gathered from a woman aged 45-60 years with Graves' hyperthyroidism.

This clonotype was detected ten times or more. The chain links TRBV20-1 to TRBJ2-5, with 13 bases identical to TRBD2. The ends lost 6 bases at V and 5 bases at J; junction bases unmatched: 6. CDR1 is DFQATT and CDR2 is SNEGSKA in the germline V gene (reference sequence). CDR3 size: 14 residues. CDR3 in DNA: TGCAGTGCCAGGACTAGCGGGAGTGGGGAGACCCAGTACTTC. It specifies CSARTSGSGETQYF.

This clonotype was counted a few times. The chain carries TRBV4-1 and TRBJ2-2; no firm D call. Germline lookup yields CDR1 MGHRA and CDR2 YSYEKL. V shed 4 bases and J shed 7 bases, with 13 bases lying between them. The CDR3 contains 14 residues. CDR3 coding DNA: TGCGCCAGCAGCCGTGGACCTGCGGACGGGGAGCTGTTTTTT. Protein: CASSRGPADGELFF.

The V gene is TRBV5-6, the J gene TRBJ2-7; the D gene is possibly TRBD2 (6 bases). CDR1 is SGHDT, CDR2 YYEEEE, per germline. This CDR3 spans 16 amino acids. The V and J ends lost 0 bases and 6 bases respectively, with 19 bases between them. The CDR3 sequence: CASSLGVSGTVAEQYF. CDR3 coding DNA: TGTGCCAGCAGCTTGGGAGTTTCGGGGACTGTTGCCGAGCAGTACTTC.

This clonotype has a handful of counts. The chain combines TRBV20-1 with TRBJ2-1; 9 nucleotides agree with TRBD2. CDR1 and CDR2 from the germline V gene are DFQATT and SNEGSKA (reference sequence). This CDR3 is 13 amino acids long. After removal of 3 bases from V and 9 bases from J, the junction contained 6 bases not matched to a gene. The CDR3 is CSASPSGVGEQFF. In DNA form, the CDR3 reads TGCAGTGCTAGCCCTAGCGGGGTCGGTGAGCAGTTCTTC.

The genes are TRBV12-3 or TRBV12-4 and TRBJ1-6, with 8 nucleotides matching TRBD1. The J segment lost 0 bases and the V segment lost 5 bases, leaving 3 bases of the junction unmatched. The CDR3 consists of 16 residues. The DNA of the CDR3 is TGTGCCAGCAGTGAAGGACAGGGCTCCTATAATTCACCCCTCCACTTT. Its protein product is CASSEGQGSYNSPLHF.

This clonotype was observed at least ten times. V and J are TRBV27 and TRBJ2-1, with 10 nucleotides matching TRBD2. This CDR3 has 16 amino acids. Germline loops: CDR1 MNHEY, CDR2 SMNVEV (reference sequence). After removal of 5 bases from V and 0 bases from J, the junction contained 4 bases not matched to a gene. The CDR3 protein is CASSRTSGLSYNEQFF. The CDR3 DNA sequence: TGTGCCAGCAGTAGGACTAGCGGTCTCTCCTACAATGAGCAGTTCTTC.

This clonotype was observed at least ten times. The chain is built from TRBV12-3 or TRBV12-4 and TRBJ2-1; 7 bases are shared with TRBD2. The length of the CDR3 is 15 residues. V dropped 5 bases and J dropped 6; count of bases not matched to a gene: 10. CDR3 in DNA: TGTGCCAGCAGTCCAACAAGACTAGCTCCCAATGAGCAGTTCTTC. Translating it yields CASSPTRLAPNEQFF.

The chain has TRBV27 and TRBJ2-1, with TRBD2 identical over 9 bases. Per the germline V gene, CDR1 is MNHEY and CDR2 is SMNVEV (reference sequence). J was trimmed by 0 bases and V by 7 bases; bases with no gene match: 13. The CDR3 is made up of 18 amino acids. Here the CDR3 DNA reads TGTGCCAGCATCCCGGACGGGCGGGAGGGAATCTCCTACAATGAGCAGTTCTTC. It encodes CASIPDGREGISYNEQFF.

This chain connects TRBV18 to TRBJ2-7; 10 bases are shared with TRBD1. In germline, CDR1 is KGHSH, CDR2 LQKENI. The V gene end was trimmed by 3 bases and the J gene end by 3 bases; junction bases not matched to a gene: 5. The CDR3 loop spans 15 amino acids. CDR3 DNA: TGTGCCAGCTCACCCCCCGGGACAGGGGTCTACGAGCAGTACTTC. It encodes CASSPPGTGVYEQYF.

The genes are TRBV20-1 and TRBJ2-1; D possibly corresponds to TRBD2 (6 bases). CDR3 length equals 14 residues. Germline V gene sequence: CDR1 DFQATT, CDR2 SNEGSKA (reference sequence). V was pared by 6 bases and J by 4 bases, with 16 bases between. The CDR3 region is CSAGGEDRYNEQFF. The CDR3 region has the DNA TGCAGTGCCGGGGGAGAGGACCGGTACAATGAGCAGTTCTTC.